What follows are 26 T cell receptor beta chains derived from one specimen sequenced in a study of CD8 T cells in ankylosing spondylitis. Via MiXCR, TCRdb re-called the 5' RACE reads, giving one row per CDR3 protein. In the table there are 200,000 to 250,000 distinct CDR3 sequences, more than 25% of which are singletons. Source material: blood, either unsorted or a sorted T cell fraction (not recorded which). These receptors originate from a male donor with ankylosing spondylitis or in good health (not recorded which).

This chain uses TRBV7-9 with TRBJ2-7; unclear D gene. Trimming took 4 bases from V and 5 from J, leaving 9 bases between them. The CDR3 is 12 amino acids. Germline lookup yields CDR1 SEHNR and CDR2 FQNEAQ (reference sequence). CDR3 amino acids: CASSSPMHEQYF. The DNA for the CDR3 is TGTGCCAGCAGCTCCCCCATGCACGAGCAGTACTTC.

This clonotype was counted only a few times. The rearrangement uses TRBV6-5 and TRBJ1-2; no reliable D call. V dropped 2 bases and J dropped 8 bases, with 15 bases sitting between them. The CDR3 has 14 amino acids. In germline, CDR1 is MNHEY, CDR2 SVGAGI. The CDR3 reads CASSYDGVRWGYTF. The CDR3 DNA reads TGTGCCAGCAGTTACGACGGGGTTCGGTGGGGCTACACCTTC.

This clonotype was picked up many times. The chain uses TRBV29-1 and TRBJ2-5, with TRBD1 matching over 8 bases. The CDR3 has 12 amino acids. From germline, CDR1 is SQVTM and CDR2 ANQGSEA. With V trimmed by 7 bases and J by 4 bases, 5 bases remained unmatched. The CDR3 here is CSAWTGTETQYF. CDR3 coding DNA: TGCAGCGCTTGGACAGGGACAGAGACCCAGTACTTC.

The CDR3 loop is CASSLSGTWEQYF. Here the CDR3 DNA reads TGCGCCAGCAGCTTGAGCGGTACGTGGGAGCAGTACTTC. J is TRBJ2-7 and V is TRBV5-1, with D perhaps matching TRBD2 (5 bases). Germline V gene sequence: CDR1 SGHRS, CDR2 YFSETQ. CDR3 size: 13 residues. V was trimmed by 1 base and J by 7 bases, leaving 12 bases between them.

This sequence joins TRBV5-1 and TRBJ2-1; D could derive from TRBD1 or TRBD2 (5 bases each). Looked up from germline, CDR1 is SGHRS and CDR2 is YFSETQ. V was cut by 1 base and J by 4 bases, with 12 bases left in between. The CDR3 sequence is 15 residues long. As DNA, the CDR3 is TGCGCCAGCAGCTTGATGGGGGAGAAATACAATGAGCAGTTCTTC. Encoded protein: CASSLMGEKYNEQFF.

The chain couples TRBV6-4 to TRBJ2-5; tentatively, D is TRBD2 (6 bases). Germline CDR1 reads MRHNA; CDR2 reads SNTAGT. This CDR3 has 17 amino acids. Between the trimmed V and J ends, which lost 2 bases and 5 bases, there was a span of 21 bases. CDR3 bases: TGTGCCAGCAGTGACATTGGGTTAAGGGACTCCAGGGAGACCCAGTACTTC. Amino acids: CASSDIGLRDSRETQYF.

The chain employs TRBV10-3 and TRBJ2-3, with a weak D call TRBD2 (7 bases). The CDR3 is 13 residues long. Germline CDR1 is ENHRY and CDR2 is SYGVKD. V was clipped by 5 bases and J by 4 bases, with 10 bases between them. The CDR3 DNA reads TGTGCCATCAGTAGGGGGGGGCCAGATACGCAGTATTTT. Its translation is CAISRGGPDTQYF.

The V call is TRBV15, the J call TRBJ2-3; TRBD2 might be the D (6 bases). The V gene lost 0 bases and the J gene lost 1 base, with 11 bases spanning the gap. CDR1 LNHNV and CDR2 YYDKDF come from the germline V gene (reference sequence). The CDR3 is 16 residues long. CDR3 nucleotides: TGTGCCACCAGCAGAGATGGCGGGGCCGGCACAGATACGCAGTATTTT. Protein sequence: CATSRDGGAGTDTQYF. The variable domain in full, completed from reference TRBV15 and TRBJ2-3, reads DAMVIQNPRYQVTQFGKPVTLSCSQTLNHNVMYWYQQKSSQAPKLLFHYYDKDFNNEADTPDNFQSRRPNTSFCFLDIRSPGLGDTAMYLCATSRDGGAGTDTQYFGPGTRLTVL.

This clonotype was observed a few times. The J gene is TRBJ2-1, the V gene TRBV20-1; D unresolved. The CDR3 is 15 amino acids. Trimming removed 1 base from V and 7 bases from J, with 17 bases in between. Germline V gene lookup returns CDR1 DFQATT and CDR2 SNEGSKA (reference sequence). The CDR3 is CSARAIDSARNEQFF. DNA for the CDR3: TGCAGTGCTAGAGCGATTGACTCCGCGCGAAATGAGCAGTTCTTC.

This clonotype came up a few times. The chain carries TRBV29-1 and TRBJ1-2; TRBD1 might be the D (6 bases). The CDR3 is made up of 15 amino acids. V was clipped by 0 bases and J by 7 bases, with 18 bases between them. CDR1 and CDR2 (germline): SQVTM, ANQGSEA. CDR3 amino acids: CSVEDSGHRAAGYTF. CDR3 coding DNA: TGCAGCGTTGAAGATTCGGGGCACAGGGCGGCTGGCTACACCTTC.

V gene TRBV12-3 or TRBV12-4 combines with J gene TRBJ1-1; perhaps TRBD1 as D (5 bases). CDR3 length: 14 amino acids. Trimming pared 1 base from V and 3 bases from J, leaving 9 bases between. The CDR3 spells CASSLGGTDTEAFF. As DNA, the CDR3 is TGTGCCAGCAGTTTAGGGGGCACGGACACTGAAGCTTTCTTT.

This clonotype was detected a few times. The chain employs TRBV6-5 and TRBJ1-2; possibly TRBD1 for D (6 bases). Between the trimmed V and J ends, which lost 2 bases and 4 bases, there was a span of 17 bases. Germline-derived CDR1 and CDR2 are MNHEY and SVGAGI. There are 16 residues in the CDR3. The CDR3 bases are TGTGCCAGCAGTTACGTTAGCGCGGGGGCGATCTATGGCTACACCTTC. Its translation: CASSYVSAGAIYGYTF.

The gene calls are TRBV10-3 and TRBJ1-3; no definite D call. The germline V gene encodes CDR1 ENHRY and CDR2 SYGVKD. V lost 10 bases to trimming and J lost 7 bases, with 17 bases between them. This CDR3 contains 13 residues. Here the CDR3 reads CATTQPSGNTIYF. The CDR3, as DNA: TGTGCCACCACACAGCCATCCGGGAACACCATATATTTT.

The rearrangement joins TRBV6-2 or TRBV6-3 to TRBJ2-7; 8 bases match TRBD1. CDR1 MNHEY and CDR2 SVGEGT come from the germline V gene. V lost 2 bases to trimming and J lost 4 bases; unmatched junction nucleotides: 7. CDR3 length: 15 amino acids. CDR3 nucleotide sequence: TGTGCCAGCAGTTACCGGCGGACAGGGAATTACGAGCAGTACTTC. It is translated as CASSYRRTGNYEQYF.

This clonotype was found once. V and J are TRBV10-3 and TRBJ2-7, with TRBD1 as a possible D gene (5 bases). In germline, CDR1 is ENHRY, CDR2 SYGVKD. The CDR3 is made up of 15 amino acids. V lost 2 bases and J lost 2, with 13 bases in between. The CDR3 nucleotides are TGTGCCATCAGTGAGCCCCGGACATCCACCTACGAGCAGTACTTC. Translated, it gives CAISEPRTSTYEQYF.

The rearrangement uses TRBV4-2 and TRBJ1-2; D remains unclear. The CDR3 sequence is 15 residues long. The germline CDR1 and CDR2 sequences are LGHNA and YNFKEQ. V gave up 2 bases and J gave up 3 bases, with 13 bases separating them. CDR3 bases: TGTGCCAGCAGCCAAACCCCGGACGGGCACTATGGCTACACCTTC. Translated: CASSQTPDGHYGYTF.

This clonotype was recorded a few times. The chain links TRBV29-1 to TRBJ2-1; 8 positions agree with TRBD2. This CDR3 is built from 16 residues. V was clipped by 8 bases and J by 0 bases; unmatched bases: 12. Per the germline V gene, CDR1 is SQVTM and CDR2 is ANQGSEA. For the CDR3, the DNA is TGCAGCTTCCGCGGGGGGATACCGAGCTCCTACAATGAGCAGTTCTTC. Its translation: CSFRGGIPSSYNEQFF.

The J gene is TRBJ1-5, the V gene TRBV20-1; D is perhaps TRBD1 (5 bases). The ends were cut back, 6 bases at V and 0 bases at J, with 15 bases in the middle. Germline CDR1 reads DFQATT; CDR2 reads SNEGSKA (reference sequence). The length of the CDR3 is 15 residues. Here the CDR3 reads CSAGGRADSNQPQHF. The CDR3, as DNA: TGCAGTGCCGGGGGTAGGGCTGATAGCAATCAGCCCCAGCATTTT.

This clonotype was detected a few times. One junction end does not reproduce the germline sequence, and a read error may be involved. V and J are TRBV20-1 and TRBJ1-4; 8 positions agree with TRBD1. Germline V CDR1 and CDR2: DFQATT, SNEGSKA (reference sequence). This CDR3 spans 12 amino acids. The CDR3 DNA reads TGCAGTGCCCGACAGGGGACGCTCCCCGGACAATTT. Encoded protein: CSARQGTLPGQF.

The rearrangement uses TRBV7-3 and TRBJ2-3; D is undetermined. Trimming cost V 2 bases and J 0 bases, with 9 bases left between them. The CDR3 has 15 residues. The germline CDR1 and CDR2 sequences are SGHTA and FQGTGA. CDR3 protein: CASSLGRMSTDTQYF. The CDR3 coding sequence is TGTGCCAGCAGCTTAGGGCGGATGAGCACAGATACGCAGTATTTT.

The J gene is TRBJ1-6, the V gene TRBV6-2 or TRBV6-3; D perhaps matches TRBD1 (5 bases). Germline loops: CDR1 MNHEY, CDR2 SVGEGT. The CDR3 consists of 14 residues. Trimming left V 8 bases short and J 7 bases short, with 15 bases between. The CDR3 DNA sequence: TGTGCCAGCTCGTGGAGGGGCAGCAATTCACCCCTCCACTTT. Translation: CASSWRGSNSPLHF.

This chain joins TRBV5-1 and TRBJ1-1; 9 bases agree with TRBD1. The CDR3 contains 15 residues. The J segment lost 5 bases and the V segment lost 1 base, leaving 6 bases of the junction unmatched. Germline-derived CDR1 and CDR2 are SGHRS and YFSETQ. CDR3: CASSLPTTGGTEAFF. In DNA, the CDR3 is TGCGCCAGCAGCTTGCCCACGACAGGGGGAACTGAAGCTTTCTTT.

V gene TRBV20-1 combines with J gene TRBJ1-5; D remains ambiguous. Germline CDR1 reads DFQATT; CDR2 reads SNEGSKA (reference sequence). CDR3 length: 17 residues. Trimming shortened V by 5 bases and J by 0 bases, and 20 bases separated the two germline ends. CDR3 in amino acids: CSALLRTLQYSNQPQHF. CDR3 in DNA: TGCAGTGCTTTACTCCGGACCCTCCAATATAGCAATCAGCCCCAGCATTTT.

CDR3 nucleotides: TGCGCCAGCAGTGACCCCTACAATGAGCAGTTCTTC. This translates into CASSDPYNEQFF. The chain couples TRBV10-2 to TRBJ2-1, with D unclear. Germline CDR1 and CDR2: WSHSY and SAAADI. CDR3 size: 12 residues. V lost 3 bases, J lost 2 bases, and 2 bases lay in between.

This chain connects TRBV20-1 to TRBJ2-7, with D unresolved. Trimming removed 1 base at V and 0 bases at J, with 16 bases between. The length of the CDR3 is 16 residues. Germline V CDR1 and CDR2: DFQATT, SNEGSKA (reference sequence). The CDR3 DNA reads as TGCAGTGCTAGAGGAAAGATCCCCGGGCTCTCCTACGAGCAGTACTTC. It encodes CSARGKIPGLSYEQYF.

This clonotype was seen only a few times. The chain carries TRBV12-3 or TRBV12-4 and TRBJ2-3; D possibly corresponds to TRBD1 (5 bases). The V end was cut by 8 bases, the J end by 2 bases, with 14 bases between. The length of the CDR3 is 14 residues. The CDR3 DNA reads TGTGCCAGCGGGGCCGCCGGCATCACAGATACGCAGTATTTT. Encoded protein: CASGAAGITDTQYF.